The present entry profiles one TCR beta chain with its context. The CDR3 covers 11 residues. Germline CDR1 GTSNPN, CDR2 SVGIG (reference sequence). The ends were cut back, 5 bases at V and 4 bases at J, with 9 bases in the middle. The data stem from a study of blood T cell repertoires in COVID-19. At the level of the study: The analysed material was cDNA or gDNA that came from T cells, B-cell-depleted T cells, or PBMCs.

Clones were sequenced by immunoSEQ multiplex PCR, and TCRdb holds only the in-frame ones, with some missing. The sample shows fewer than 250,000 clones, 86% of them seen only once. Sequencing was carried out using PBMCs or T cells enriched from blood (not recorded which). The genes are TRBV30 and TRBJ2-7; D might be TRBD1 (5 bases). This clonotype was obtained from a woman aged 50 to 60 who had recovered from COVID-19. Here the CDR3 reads CAWVDSYEQYF. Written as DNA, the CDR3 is TGTGCCTGGGTCGACAGTTACGAGCAGTACTTC.